The 8 T cell receptor beta chains reported below all come from one sample, sequenced in a study of blood T cell repertoires in COVID-19. Clones were sequenced by immunoSEQ multiplex PCR, and TCRdb holds only the in-frame ones, with some missing. The sample gives about 170,000 clones, around 79% of which show up once; 15% to 20% is in the top ten. Material: PBMCs or T cells enriched from blood (not recorded which). Every receptor here comes from a woman in her sixties or seventies in a cohort exposed to, infected with or recovered from COVID-19 (not recorded which).

This CDR3 is CASRYLAGGTGELFF. Here the CDR3 DNA reads TGCGCCAGCCGCTACCTGGCGGGAGGGACCGGGGAGCTGTTTTTT. The rearrangement links TRBV5-1 to TRBJ2-2; 9 bases agree with TRBD2. The V and J ends lost 7 bases and 5 bases, in that order; junction bases with no gene match: 9. The CDR3 covers 15 residues. The germline V gene has CDR1 SGHRS and CDR2 YFSETQ.

This chain connects TRBV19 to TRBJ1-1; D unresolved. Trimming shortened V by 1 base and J by 3 bases, and 9 bases separated the two germline ends. CDR1 is LNHDA and CDR2 is SQIVND in the germline V gene (reference sequence). The CDR3 totals 14 residues. In DNA form, the CDR3 reads TGTGCCAGTAGTATAGTTAGCTGGGACACTGAAGCTTTCTTT. It translates to CASSIVSWDTEAFF.

This clone showed up just a few times. The genes are TRBV7-2 and TRBJ2-5, with 13 bases identical to TRBD2. V lost 5 bases, J lost 1 base, and 10 bases stayed unmatched. Germline V lookup: CDR1 SGHTA, CDR2 FQGNSA. This CDR3 contains 18 residues. The CDR3 sequence: CASSPGLAGDVTQETQYF. The CDR3 DNA follows: TGTGCCAGCAGCCCCGGACTAGCGGGAGATGTTACCCAAGAGACCCAGTACTTC.

The chain is built from TRBV28 and TRBJ2-2; D is ambiguous. This CDR3 is built from 14 residues. Trimming stripped 6 bases from V and 7 bases from J, with 15 bases between. Per germline, CDR1 MDHEN and CDR2 SYDVKM. The chain's CDR3 is CASSLGQDIGELFF. CDR3 DNA: TGTGCCAGCAGCTTGGGTCAGGATATCGGGGAGCTGTTTTTT.

The gene calls are TRBV4-1 and TRBJ1-1; D uncertain. CDR1 and CDR2 (germline): MGHRA, YSYEKL. CDR3 length equals 14 residues. Trimming stripped 0 bases from V and 1 base from J, with 6 bases between. CDR3 coding DNA: TGCGCCAGCAGCCAAGAGTGGCCGAACACTGAAGCTTTCTTT. Its translation: CASSQEWPNTEAFF.

This clone has a handful of counts. This chain joins TRBV19 and TRBJ2-2; tentatively, D is TRBD2 (5 bases). This CDR3 has 12 residues. Between the trimmed V and J ends, which lost 4 bases and 7 bases, there was a span of 7 bases. Germline assignment: CDR1 LNHDA and CDR2 SQIVND (reference sequence). The CDR3 bases are TGTGCCAGTAGTACCCGGGACGGGGAGCTGTTTTTT. Protein sequence: CASSTRDGELFF. Full variable domain (missing parts from reference TRBV19 and TRBJ2-2): DGGITQSPKYLFRKEGQNVTLSCEQNLNHDAMYWYRQDPGQGLRLIYYSQIVNDFQKGDIAEGYSVSREKKESFPLTVTSAQKNPTAFYLCASSTRDGELFFGEGSRLTVL.

The chain carries TRBV5-4 and TRBJ2-2; weak D call: TRBD2 (6 bases). Germline loops: CDR1 SGHNT, CDR2 YYREEE (reference sequence). V gave up 1 base and J gave up 0 bases, with 13 bases separating them. There are 17 residues in the CDR3. The CDR3 region is CASSLNRGTPNTGELFF. The CDR3 DNA follows: TGTGCCAGCAGCTTGAACCGCGGGACTCCGAACACCGGGGAGCTGTTTTTT.

The rearrangement joins TRBV12-3 or TRBV12-4 to TRBJ1-2, with TRBD1 matching over 9 bases. The CDR3 spans 13 residues. J lost 13 bases, V lost 5 bases, and 11 bases had no gene match. This CDR3 reads CASSTRDRADFTF. CDR3 in DNA: TGTGCCAGCAGTACCCGGGACAGGGCGGACTTCACCTTC.